This T cell receptor beta chain appears in the sequencing data of a study of glioma-infiltrating T cells after dendritic cell vaccination. Across the whole study: Monocyte-derived dendritic cells, cultured less than 8 days with IL-4 and GM-CSF, were pulsed with autologous tumor lysate. Whole-study findings and limits: Complete blood and tumor specimen sets were limited to few patients.

Amplification used 60 V beta primers and 13 J beta primers. Assay used: immunoSEQ multiplex PCR; TCRdb lists only in-frame clones, some missing. This table has roughly 85,000 clones, 85% appearing once. The CDR3 sequence is 10 residues long. Germline values: CDR1 SGHTS, CDR2 YDEGEE. V was cut by 3 bases and J by 10 bases, with 7 bases left in between. As concerns this clone: Its antigen is currently unknown.

Time point described: after dendritic cell vaccination, including at tumor progression/relapse. The starting material was blood, obtained after dendritic cell vaccination. The clonotype comes from a human donor with glioblastoma. The rearrangement links TRBV5-8 to TRBJ1-1; D is possibly TRBD1 (6 bases). CDR3: CASSWDTAFF. CDR3 nucleotide sequence: TGTGCCAGCAGCTGGGACACAGCTTTCTTT.